Sequencing of this T cell receptor beta chain was carried out in a study of blood T cell repertoires in COVID-19 (dated by TCRdb to 2018 to 2021). About the full investigation: The collaborator samples originated in the United States, Italy and Spain and spanned the acute and convalescent phases of COVID-19. Samples were obtained from the ongoing ImmuneRACE study (first 160 participants) and from 1,000 to 1,500 subjects provided by 6 global collaborators. Subjects who had been exposed to COVID-19, were actively infected with it, or had recovered from it provided the deeply sampled blood TCRbeta repertoires that made up the dataset. A freely available public database, intended as a resource for researchers studying the immune response to SARS-CoV-2, is where the repertoires were released. Where HLA class I and class II types were available, the types were taken from metadata supplied by the sample provider, not from assay-based typing. The prospective study material was composed of cDNA or gDNA derived from T cells, B-cell-depleted T cells, or PBMCs. Sample metadata almost always included a de-identified subject ID, COVID-19 status, age in years and sex.

The immunoSEQ Assay, a bias-controlled multiplex PCR, was used to amplify TCRbeta CDR3 regions from genomic DNA. The authors' pipeline ran thus. The number of nucleated cells in each sample was estimated from the amplification of reference gene primers within the assay. Sequence reads were collapsed and filtered to measure the absolute abundance of every unique TCRbeta CDR3 rearrangement. For each sample, productive Simpson clonality was calculated as the square root of Simpson's diversity index across productive rearrangements. TCRdb took over this immuneACCESS table, retaining in-frame rearrangements with V and J assigned. Such tables are incomplete; in checked studies, under half of the missing clones stem from an unresolved V gene, and the remainder is unexplained. V, J and clone size are taken as reported in that table, and D and trimming were inferred from the DNA itself. The sample yields 70,000 or so clones; approximately 80% were counted once. The top ten clones comprise about 16% of the sample.

About this clone: No antigen is known for it. No much larger clonotype is one base removed from it; base qualities were not supplied.

General conclusions and limits of the study: The amount of clinical and demographic metadata varied by source and participant and was provided uncurated.

Looking up the germline V gene (reference sequence) yields CDR1 LNHDA and CDR2 SQIVND. Its CDR3 holds 14 amino acids, cysteine through phenylalanine. The kept DNA is CDR3 alone, 42 bases in frame from the first base. V and J lose 1 base and 4 bases, and a span of 10 bases separates them. Whole blood was collected in K2EDTA tubes by collaborating institutions according to the institutions' own protocols. For TCRbeta analysis, collaborators shipped samples as frozen whole blood, isolated PBMCs, or DNA extracted from either of those sample types. Sequenced material: peripheral blood. The TCR originated in a human donor in a cohort sampled during active COVID-19. The V and J segments used are TRBV19 and TRBJ1-1; TRBD1 might be the D gene, on 6 matching bases. The nucleotide sequence is TGTGCCAGTAGTATAGTTACAGGGCTCACTGAAGCTTTCTTT. Protein translation: CASSIVTGLTEAFF.